This T cell receptor beta chain was documented in a study of monozygotic twins with inflammatory bowel disease. A word on this clonotype: Its antigen is unidentified.

Points from the study as a whole: IBD patients, compared with healthy twins, shared fewer clonotypes with others (especially with disease activity). Added variability in patient repertoires may stem from differing immunosuppressive treatments.

Germline V gene lookup returns CDR1 SGHTA and CDR2 FQGNSA. The CDR3 is made up of 12 amino acids. Every TCR library used 3500 ng of total RNA. Template switching appended UMIs that held a 6-nucleotide sample barcode. TCRdb re-called the 5' RACE reads; every CDR3 protein appears as one record, without DNA. This table holds 350,000 to 550,000 distinct CDR3 sequences. This chain uses TRBV7-2 with TRBJ2-1; the TCRdb D gene call, TRBD2, has no DNA to confirm it. The sequenced sample consisted of blood. This TCR came from a human donor with ulcerative colitis or Crohn's disease, or a healthy co-twin of an affected twin (not recorded which). Here the CDR3 reads CASSELAGGEFF.